Below are 3 T cell receptor beta chains sequenced from a single sample in a study of response to subunit inactivated influenza vaccine. Using its own MiXCR run on the RT-PCR reads, TCRdb lists one record per CDR3 protein. The table has fewer than 750,000 distinct CDR3 sequences, less than 15% seen once. This sample comprised PBMCs from blood, obtained 12 days after vaccination. The receptors were gathered from a man aged 50-59 years who received an inactivated influenza vaccine.

The V and J genes are TRBV12-3 or TRBV12-4 and TRBJ1-1; D unresolved. This CDR3 comprises 13 residues. V shed 1 base and J shed 10 bases, with 13 bases lying between them. This CDR3 reads CASSLVQLDGAFF. CDR3 nucleotides: TGTGCCAGCAGTTTAGTGCAGCTCGACGGAGCTTTCTTT.

The rearrangement uses TRBV12-3 or TRBV12-4 and TRBJ1-2, with D possibly matching TRBD1 (5 bases). V was cut by 5 bases and J by 0 bases, with 10 bases left in between. This CDR3 spans 14 amino acids. CDR3 region: CASSGTATNYGYTF. DNA for the CDR3: TGTGCCAGCAGTGGGACCGCAACTAACTATGGCTACACCTTC.

V gene TRBV12-3 or TRBV12-4 combines with J gene TRBJ2-5; 14 bases agree with TRBD2. Trimming cost V 5 bases and J 5 bases; bases outside gene matches: 4. This CDR3 is 15 amino acids long. CDR3 residues: CASSPWTSGRETQYF. The CDR3 bases are TGTGCCAGCAGTCCCTGGACTAGCGGGAGGGAGACCCAGTACTTC.